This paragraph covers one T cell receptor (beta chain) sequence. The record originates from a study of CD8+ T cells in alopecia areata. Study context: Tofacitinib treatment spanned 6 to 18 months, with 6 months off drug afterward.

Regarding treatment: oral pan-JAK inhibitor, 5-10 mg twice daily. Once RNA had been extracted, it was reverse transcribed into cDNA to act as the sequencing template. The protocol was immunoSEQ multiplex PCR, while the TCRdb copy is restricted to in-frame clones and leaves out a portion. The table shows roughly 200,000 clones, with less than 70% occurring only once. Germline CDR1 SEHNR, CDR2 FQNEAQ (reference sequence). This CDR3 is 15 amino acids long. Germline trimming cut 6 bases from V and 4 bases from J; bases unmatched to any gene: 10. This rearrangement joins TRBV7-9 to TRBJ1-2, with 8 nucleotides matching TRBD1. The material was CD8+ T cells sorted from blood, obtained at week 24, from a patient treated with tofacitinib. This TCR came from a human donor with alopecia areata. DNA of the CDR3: TGTGCCAGCAGTTATCCGGGACAGGAGCCCTATGGCTACACCTTC. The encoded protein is CASSYPGQEPYGYTF.